This TCR beta chain was observed in a study of T cells in Graves' hyperthyroidism and ophthalmopathy. The CDR3 is made up of 13 amino acids. V was clipped by 1 base and J by 7 bases, with 8 bases between them. Looked up from germline, CDR1 is LNHNV and CDR2 is YYDKDF (reference sequence). RNA transcripts served as the template for amplifying TCR beta CDR3 regions. The primer set for the first-round RT-PCR of the TCR CDR3 was HTBI. MiXCR was run by TCRdb on the multiplex PCR reads, yielding one entry per CDR3 protein. The data contain some 320,000 distinct CDR3 sequences, roughly an eighth of them singletons. In its sample, this clonotype was seen many times.

Input material: blood. The TCR was taken from a woman in her thirties or forties with Graves' ophthalmopathy. This rearrangement joins TRBV15 to TRBJ2-1; D is undetermined. The CDR3 loop reads CATSRGQDNEQFF. The CDR3 coding sequence is TGTGCCACCAGCAGAGGCCAGGATAATGAGCAGTTCTTC.